Below are 30 T cell receptor beta chains sequenced from a single sample in a study of blood T cell repertoires in COVID-19. Here immunoSEQ multiplex PCR was the method, and the copy in TCRdb shows in-frame clones only, minus some. Here the sample spans roughly 400,000 clones, approximately 85% being singletons. Input material: PBMCs or T cells enriched from blood (not recorded which). Receptor source: a woman in her thirties or forties with acute COVID-19.

The DNA for the CDR3 is TGTGCCTGGAGTCAGACTACAGGGATCGATGGCTACACCTTC. Protein: CAWSQTTGIDGYTF. The chain combines TRBV30 with TRBJ1-2; possibly TRBD1 for D (6 bases). V lost 2 bases and J 6 bases, leaving 16 bases between the germline ends. Germline V CDR1 and CDR2: GTSNPN, SVGIG (reference sequence). The CDR3 runs 14 residues.

The chain employs TRBV21-1 and TRBJ2-1; the table names TRBD2, a call not compared with the DNA. TRBV21-1 has pseudogene status. The CDR3 length is 11 residues. CDR3 sequence: CASSKGREGFF. The DNA for the CDR3 is TGTGCCAGCAGCAAAGGCAGAGAGGGGTTCTTC.

In this sample, this clone turned up a few times. V gene TRBV5-1 combines with J gene TRBJ2-7; 10 bases are a match to TRBD1. The CDR3 has 15 amino acids. Unmatched junction bases numbered 6, after V lost 4 bases and J lost 2 bases. Germline values: CDR1 SGHRS, CDR2 YFSETQ. This CDR3 is CASSQGQGSTYEQYF. The DNA of the CDR3 is TGCGCCAGCAGCCAGGGACAGGGGAGCACCTACGAGCAGTACTTC.

This clone was seen a single time. The V call is TRBV24-1, the J call TRBJ1-2, with 9 bases identical to TRBD1. This CDR3 is 15 amino acids long. V was clipped by 2 bases and J by 4 bases; unmatched bases: 4. In germline, CDR1 is KGHDR, CDR2 SFDVKD. CDR3 sequence reads: CATSDSTTGGYGYTF. CDR3 DNA sequence: TGTGCCACCAGTGATTCAACGACAGGGGGCTATGGCTACACCTTC.

This clone was detected only a few times. This chain links TRBV9 with TRBJ1-6, with 10 bases lining up with TRBD1. V shed 4 bases, J shed 10 bases, and the junction held 8 bases outside the gene matches. This CDR3 comprises 15 residues. Looked up from germline, CDR1 is SGDLS and CDR2 is YYNGEE. CDR3 in amino acids: CASSPEGTGVSPLHF. In DNA form, the CDR3 reads TGTGCCAGCAGCCCAGAAGGGACAGGGGTATCACCCCTCCACTTT.

CDR3 sequence: CASSLVIGGTYEQYF. CDR3 DNA sequence: TGTGCCAGCAGCTTGGTAATAGGGGGAACCTACGAGCAGTACTTC. The chain combines TRBV5-5 with TRBJ2-7; weak D call: TRBD1 (6 bases). Germline CDR1 and CDR2: SGHKS and YYEKEE (reference sequence). V lost 0 bases and J lost 2, with 12 bases in between. The CDR3 has 15 residues.

This clone appeared a single time. The rearrangement links TRBV27 to TRBJ1-2; TRBD1 is a possible D gene (6 bases). Trimming cost V 8 bases and J 8 bases, with 15 bases left between them. The CDR3 consists of 12 residues. Germline-derived CDR1 and CDR2 are MNHEY and SMNVEV (reference sequence). The CDR3 DNA sequence: TGTGCCAGCTTTTACAGGGTGACGGGCTACACCTTC. This codes for CASFYRVTGYTF.

This sequence joins TRBV9 and TRBJ2-3; 7 bases map to TRBD2. The length of the CDR3 is 16 residues. In germline, CDR1 is SGDLS, CDR2 YYNGEE. Unmatched junction bases numbered 10, after V lost 0 bases and J lost 6 bases. CDR3 DNA sequence: TGTGCCAGCAGCGTAGGGGGACGGGGAGGGTCGGATACGCAGTATTTT. Its protein product is CASSVGGRGGSDTQYF.

The chain recombines TRBV30 with TRBJ2-3; D is possibly TRBD2 (7 bases). The CDR3 has 13 amino acids. CDR1 GTSNPN and CDR2 SVGIG come from the germline V gene (reference sequence). V was shortened by 4 bases and J by 4 bases, with 12 bases between the two germline ends. Here the CDR3 reads CAWNRGASDTQYF. The CDR3 nucleotides read TGTGCCTGGAACCGGGGGGCTTCAGATACGCAGTATTTT.

The chain recombines TRBV6-5 with TRBJ1-1, with 7 bases matching TRBD1. With 2 bases clipped from V and 10 bases from J, the junction kept 7 bases outside the gene matches. Germline assignment: CDR1 MNHEY and CDR2 SVGAGI. The CDR3 loop spans 13 amino acids. CDR3 DNA: TGTGCCAGCAGTTACAGGGGGCTTAGGGGAGCTTTCTTT. Translation gives CASSYRGLRGAFF.

This sequence joins TRBV10-3 and TRBJ2-1; possible D gene TRBD1, 5 bases. This CDR3 has 17 amino acids. V dropped 8 bases and J dropped 3 bases, with 23 bases sitting between them. CDR1 ENHRY and CDR2 SYGVKD come from the germline V gene. CDR3 sequence (DNA): TGTGCCATCGGTGGGCAGGGCCTTACGATAGTCTACAATGAGCAGTTCTTC. It is translated as CAIGGQGLTIVYNEQFF.

The gene calls are TRBV5-4 and TRBJ1-6; no reliable D call. From germline, CDR1 is SGHNT and CDR2 YYREEE (reference sequence). The CDR3 spans 14 residues. Trimming took off 1 base at V and 10 bases at J, with 12 bases between the two ends. CDR3 residues: CASSLRTLSSPLHF. Here the CDR3 DNA reads TGTGCCAGCAGCTTGCGGACTCTCAGCTCACCCCTCCACTTT.

The genes are TRBV9 and TRBJ2-7; D unresolved. The germline gives CDR1 SGDLS, CDR2 YYNGEE. The CDR3 spans 14 residues. V shed 4 bases and J shed 4 bases, with 15 bases lying between them. The CDR3 DNA follows: TGTGCCAGCAGCCCAACCTTCACGGTGTACGAGCAGTACTTC. Translated: CASSPTFTVYEQYF. Supplemented by reference TRBV9 and TRBJ2-7, the full variable domain reads DSGVTQTPKHLITATGQRVTLRCSPRSGDLSVYWYQQSLDQGLQFLIQYYNGEERAKGNILERFSAQQFPDLHSELNLSSLELGDSALYFCASSPTFTVYEQYFGPGTRLTVT.

The chain is built from TRBV30 and TRBJ2-7, with TRBD2 as a possible D gene (7 bases). The CDR3 is made up of 14 amino acids. Germline V gene data show CDR1 as GTSNPN and CDR2 as SVGIG (reference sequence). Trimming left V 4 bases short and J 5 bases short, with 18 bases between. The CDR3 loop reads CAWTGGLSSHEQYF. The CDR3 region has the DNA TGTGCCTGGACCGGGGGGCTTAGCAGTCACGAGCAGTACTTC.

The chain couples TRBV9 to TRBJ2-3; D might be TRBD2 (5 bases). The germline V gene has CDR1 SGDLS and CDR2 YYNGEE. This CDR3 comprises 14 residues. V was shortened by 0 bases and J by 7 bases, with 12 bases between the two germline ends. The CDR3 sequence: CASSVELEVYTQYF. In DNA form, the CDR3 reads TGTGCCAGCAGCGTAGAACTAGAGGTTTATACGCAGTATTTT.

The chain has TRBV6-1 and TRBJ1-2, with TRBD1 as a possible D gene (6 bases). This CDR3 is 16 amino acids long. Germline CDR1 is MNHNS and CDR2 is SASEGT. V shed 3 bases and J shed 4 bases, with 18 bases lying between them. CDR3 sequence reads: CASSEAGAMAGYGYTF. CDR3 DNA: TGTGCCAGCAGTGAGGCGGGGGCCATGGCGGGCTATGGCTACACCTTC.

This rearrangement joins TRBV24-1 to TRBJ2-1; 8 bases match TRBD2. With 1 base clipped from V and 1 base from J, the junction kept 2 bases outside the gene matches. The CDR3 is 16 residues long. Germline V CDR1 and CDR2: KGHDR, SFDVKD. The CDR3 nucleotides are TGTGCCACCAGTGATTTAGCGGGGGCATCCTACAATGAGCAGTTCTTC. It is translated as CATSDLAGASYNEQFF.

This clone was counted between two and nine times. Other nucleotide sequences in the sample specify the same CDR3. CDR3 in amino acids: CASSMGQGAYEQYF. In nucleotides, the CDR3 is TGTGCCAGTAGTATGGGACAGGGGGCCTACGAGCAGTACTTC. V gene TRBV19 combines with J gene TRBJ2-7, with 11 positions matching TRBD1. Trimming took 3 bases from V and 2 from J; bases not matched to a gene: 0. Germline assignment: CDR1 LNHDA and CDR2 SQIVND (reference sequence). The CDR3 spans 14 residues.

The rearrangement joins TRBV25-1 to TRBJ2-7, with TRBD2 identical over 8 bases. CDR1 and CDR2 (germline): MGHDK, SYGVNS. This CDR3 has 16 residues. The ends lost 6 bases at V and 0 bases at J; junction bases unmatched: 10. CDR3 loop: CASSTFAGGGSYEQYF. Written as DNA, the CDR3 is TGTGCCAGCAGCACCTTCGCCGGGGGGGGCTCCTACGAGCAGTACTTC.

The genes are TRBV29-1 and TRBJ1-1; D is unclear. The CDR3 is 13 residues long. V gave up 2 bases and J gave up 4 bases, with 11 bases separating them. Germline V CDR1 and CDR2: SQVTM, ANQGSEA. CDR3 amino acids: CSVEQPGITEAFF. In DNA, the CDR3 is TGCAGCGTTGAACAGCCGGGGATCACTGAAGCTTTCTTT.

The chain combines TRBV19 with TRBJ1-4, with 12 bases lining up with TRBD1. The V and J ends lost 5 bases and 8 bases, in that order; junction bases with no gene match: 6. This CDR3 spans 15 amino acids. Germline CDR1 reads LNHDA; CDR2 reads SQIVND (reference sequence). CDR3 loop: CASSPRDRGREKLFF. The DNA for the CDR3 is TGTGCCAGTAGTCCCCGGGACAGGGGGCGCGAAAAACTGTTTTTT.

V is TRBV19 and J is TRBJ1-4; D call uncertain. Germline CDR1 and CDR2: LNHDA and SQIVND (reference sequence). CDR3 length: 13 residues. V lost 4 bases and J 8 bases, leaving 11 bases between the germline ends. The CDR3 is CASSSQGREKLFF. CDR3 coding DNA: TGTGCCAGTAGTAGTCAAGGGAGAGAAAAACTGTTTTTT. The full variable domain, completed using reference TRBV19 and TRBJ1-4, is DGGITQSPKYLFRKEGQNVTLSCEQNLNHDAMYWYRQDPGQGLRLIYYSQIVNDFQKGDIAEGYSVSREKKESFPLTVTSAQKNPTAFYLCASSSQGREKLFFGSGTQLSVL.

V and J are TRBV3-1 (or the pseudogene TRBV3-2) and TRBJ2-7; 9 nucleotides align to TRBD2. V gave up 4 bases and J gave up 0 bases; unmatched junction bases: 4. CDR3 size: 15 residues. Germline V gene sequence: CDR1 LGHDT, CDR2 YNNKEL (reference sequence). The CDR3 loop is CASSRSGGSSYEQYF. The CDR3 bases are TGTGCCAGCAGCCGTAGCGGGGGCAGCTCCTACGAGCAGTACTTC.

This chain uses TRBV21-1 with TRBJ1-4; the table's D call TRBD1 went unverified against the DNA. TRBV21-1 is annotated as a pseudogene. The CDR3 has 14 residues. CDR3 residues: CASRTGTGGEKLFF. CDR3 in DNA: TGTGCCAGCAGAACCGGGACAGGCGGTGAAAAACTGTTTTTT.

In nucleotides, the CDR3 is TGTGCCATCATTATTATTCTGGGGGGGGATAAATATAGCAATCAGCCCCAGCATTTT. Translating gives CAIIIILGGDKYSNQPQHF. This chain links TRBV19 with TRBJ1-5; perhaps TRBD1 as D (5 bases). V was trimmed by 10 bases and J by 0 bases, leaving 28 bases between them. In germline, CDR1 is LNHDA, CDR2 SQIVND (reference sequence). This CDR3 comprises 19 residues. Combining the CDR3 with reference TRBV19 and TRBJ1-5 gives the whole variable domain DGGITQSPKYLFRKEGQNVTLSCEQNLNHDAMYWYRQDPGQGLRLIYYSQIVNDFQKGDIAEGYSVSREKKESFPLTVTSAQKNPTAFYLCAIIIILGGDKYSNQPQHFGDGTRLSIL.

The count of this clone is one. The chain employs TRBV11-2 and TRBJ1-6; D is undetermined. Germline CDR1 is SGHAT and CDR2 is FQNNGV. CDR3 length: 14 amino acids. V lost 2 bases and J lost 6, with 8 bases in between. CDR3 residues: CASSLPGPNSPLHF. CDR3 DNA sequence: TGTGCCAGCAGCTTACCGGGTCCTAATTCACCCCTCCACTTT.

This rearrangement joins TRBV3-1 (or the pseudogene TRBV3-2) to TRBJ2-2; 10 positions match TRBD1. The CDR3 spans 16 residues. V was clipped by 4 bases and J by 3 bases; unmatched bases: 5. Germline lookup yields CDR1 LGHDT and CDR2 YNNKEL (reference sequence). CDR3 in DNA: TGTGCCAGCAGCCGGGACAGGGGATCGGACACCGGGGAGCTGTTTTTT. Translating gives CASSRDRGSDTGELFF.

This clone was counted between two and nine times. The chain carries TRBV5-6 and TRBJ1-2; no reliable D call. The germline V and J ends were trimmed by 1 base and 4 bases, with 8 bases remaining between them. Germline values: CDR1 SGHDT, CDR2 YYEEEE. The CDR3 consists of 13 residues. The CDR3 loop reads CASSLINPYGYTF. The CDR3 coding sequence is TGTGCCAGCAGCTTGATCAATCCCTATGGCTACACCTTC.

The chain has TRBV7-9 and TRBJ2-5; 7 positions match TRBD1. Trimming removed 4 bases from V and 2 bases from J; junction bases left unmatched: 4. CDR3 length: 14 residues. Germline V lookup: CDR1 SEHNR, CDR2 FQNEAQ (reference sequence). CDR3: CASSSTGLQETQYF. CDR3 sequence (DNA): TGTGCCAGCAGCTCGACAGGGTTACAAGAGACCCAGTACTTC.

The chain has TRBV11-2 and TRBJ1-5; possibly TRBD1 for D (5 bases). Germline V lookup: CDR1 SGHAT, CDR2 FQNNGV. CDR3 length equals 16 residues. Deletions cut 5 bases from V and 2 bases from J, with 16 bases between. The CDR3 protein is CASSLGGVLGNQPQHF. The DNA of the CDR3 is TGTGCCAGCAGCCTGGGGGGGGTCTTGGGCAATCAGCCCCAGCATTTT.